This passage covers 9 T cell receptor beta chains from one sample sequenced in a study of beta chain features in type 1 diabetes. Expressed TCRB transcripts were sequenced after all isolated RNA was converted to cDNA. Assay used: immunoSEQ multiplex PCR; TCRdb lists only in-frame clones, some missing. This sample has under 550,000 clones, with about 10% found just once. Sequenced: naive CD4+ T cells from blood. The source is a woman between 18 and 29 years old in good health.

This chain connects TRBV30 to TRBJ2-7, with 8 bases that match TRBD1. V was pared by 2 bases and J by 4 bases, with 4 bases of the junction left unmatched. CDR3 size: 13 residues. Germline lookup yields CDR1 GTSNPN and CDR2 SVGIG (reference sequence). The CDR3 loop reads CAWSLDRAYEQYF. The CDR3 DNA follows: TGTGCCTGGAGTTTGGACAGGGCGTACGAGCAGTACTTC.

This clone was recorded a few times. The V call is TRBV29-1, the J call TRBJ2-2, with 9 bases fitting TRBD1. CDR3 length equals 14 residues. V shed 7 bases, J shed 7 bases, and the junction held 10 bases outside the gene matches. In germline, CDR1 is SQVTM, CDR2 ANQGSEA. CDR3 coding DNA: TGCAGCGACCGACGGGACAGGGCGGACGGGGAGCTGTTTTTT. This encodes CSDRRDRADGELFF.

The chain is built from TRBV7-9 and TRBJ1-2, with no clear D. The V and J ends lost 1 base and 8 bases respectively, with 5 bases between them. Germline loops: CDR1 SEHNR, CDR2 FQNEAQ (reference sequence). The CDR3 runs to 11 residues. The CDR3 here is CASSLGRGYTF. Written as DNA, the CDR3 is TGTGCCAGCAGCTTAGGGAGGGGCTACACCTTC.

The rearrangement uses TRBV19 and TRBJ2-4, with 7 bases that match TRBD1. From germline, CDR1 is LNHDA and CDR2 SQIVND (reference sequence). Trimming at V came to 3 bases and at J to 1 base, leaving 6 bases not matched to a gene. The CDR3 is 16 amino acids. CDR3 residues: CASSIGLQGAKNIQYF. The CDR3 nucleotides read TGTGCCAGTAGTATCGGGCTACAGGGGGCCAAAAACATTCAGTACTTC.

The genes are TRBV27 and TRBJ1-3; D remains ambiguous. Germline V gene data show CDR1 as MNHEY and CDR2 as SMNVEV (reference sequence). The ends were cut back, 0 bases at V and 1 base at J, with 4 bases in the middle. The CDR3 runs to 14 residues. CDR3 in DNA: TGTGCCAGCAGTTTATCCGGGTCTGGAAACACCATATATTTT. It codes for CASSLSGSGNTIYF.

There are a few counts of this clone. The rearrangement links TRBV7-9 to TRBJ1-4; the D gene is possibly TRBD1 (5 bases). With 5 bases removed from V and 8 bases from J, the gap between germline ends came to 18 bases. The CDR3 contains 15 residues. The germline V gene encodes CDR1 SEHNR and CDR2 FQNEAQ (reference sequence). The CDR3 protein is CASSLGDSGGEKLFF. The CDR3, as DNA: TGTGCCAGCAGCCTAGGCGACAGCGGAGGAGAAAAACTGTTTTTT.

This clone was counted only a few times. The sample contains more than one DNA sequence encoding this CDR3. CDR3 DNA sequence: TGTGCCAGCAGCTTAGCGACGGGAGATACGCAGTATTTT. It specifies CASSLATGDTQYF. The gene calls are TRBV7-9 and TRBJ2-3; D remains unclear. This CDR3 is 13 amino acids long. V shed 0 bases and J shed 5 bases, with 6 bases lying between them. Per the germline V gene, CDR1 is SEHNR and CDR2 is FQNEAQ (reference sequence).

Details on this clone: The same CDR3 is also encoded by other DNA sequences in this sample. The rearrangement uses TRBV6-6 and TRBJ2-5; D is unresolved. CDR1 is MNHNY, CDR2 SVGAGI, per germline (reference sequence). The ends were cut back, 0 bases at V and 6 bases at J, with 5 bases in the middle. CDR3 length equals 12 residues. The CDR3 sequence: CASSYSGKTQYF. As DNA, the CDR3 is TGTGCCAGCAGTTACTCGGGAAAGACCCAGTACTTC.

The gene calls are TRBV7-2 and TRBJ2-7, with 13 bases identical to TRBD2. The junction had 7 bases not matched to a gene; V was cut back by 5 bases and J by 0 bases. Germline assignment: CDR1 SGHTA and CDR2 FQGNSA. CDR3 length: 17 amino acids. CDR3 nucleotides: TGTGCCAGCAGCCCCGGGCGGACTAGCGGGAGCTCCTACGAGCAGTACTTC. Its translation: CASSPGRTSGSSYEQYF.